This entry concerns a single T cell receptor beta chain. This entry comes from a study of PD-L1 blockade in urothelial cancer. Study overall: Atezolizumab at 1,200 mg intravenously every 3 weeks was started by patients in 2014. Once treatment had started, blood was analyzed at 3 weeks (second dose) and again at 6 weeks.

The V and J ends lost 6 bases and 2 bases respectively, with 14 bases between them. The CDR3 consists of 15 residues. Per germline, CDR1 MNHEY and CDR2 SVGAGI. The repertoire was sequenced with immunoSEQ multiplex PCR; TCRdb's copy has only in-frame clones and lacks some. There are about 87,000 clones in the sample; less than 90% occur only once, and 2% to 2.5% lies in the top ten. Time point defined: pretreatment peripheral blood. V gene TRBV6-5 combines with J gene TRBJ2-1, with unresolved D. This TCR was recovered from a man aged 55 to 70 with urothelial cancer. This sample comprised PBMCs, obtained around atezolizumab (anti-PD-L1) treatment. The CDR3 DNA is TGTGCCAGCAGCGGAACCCTGAGGACCTACAATGAGCAGTTCTTC. Its protein is CASSGTLRTYNEQFF.